Listed below are T cell receptor beta chains from one sample, sequenced in a study of T-cell memory formation after mild COVID-19. Using its own MiXCR run on the 5' RACE reads, TCRdb lists one record per CDR3 protein. The profile shows about 350,000 distinct CDR3 sequences, about 13% of them singletons. The source material was PBMCs or a T cell subset sorted from them (not recorded which). These receptors all stem from a man younger than 30 who had mild COVID-19 (a few samples of this study predate the infection). Cell type and time point are not known. Both conserved end residues are part of each CDR3. Each record gives: V gene, D gene, J gene, clone size, CDR3 DNA, CDR3 protein. A D gene is named only where the DNA matches it firmly. Size tells how often a clone was seen (once, few, many) or the class of an expanded clone, and some rows leave it out.

v_call: TRBV6-5
d_call: NA
j_call: TRBJ1-5
clone_size: many
cdr3_nt: TGTGCCAGCACCGCGGTAGCGGGCCTTAGTCAGCCCCAGCATTTT
cdr3_aa: CASTAVAGLSQPQHF

v_call: TRBV24-1
d_call: NA
j_call: TRBJ2-5
clone_size: NA
cdr3_nt: TGTGCCACCATGGGAGCCCCACGAGAGACCCAGTACTTC
cdr3_aa: CATMGAPRETQYF

v_call: TRBV18
d_call: TRBD2
j_call: TRBJ2-7
clone_size: few
cdr3_nt: TGTGCCAGCTCACCACCTCGACTAGCAGGTTCCCACGAGCAGTACTTC
cdr3_aa: CASSPPRLAGSHEQYF

v_call: TRBV24-1
d_call: NA
j_call: TRBJ2-1
clone_size: NA
cdr3_nt: TGTGCCACCAGTGTGGGGAGTTCGAATGAGCAGTTCTTC
cdr3_aa: CATSVGSSNEQFF

v_call: TRBV4-1
d_call: NA
j_call: TRBJ1-5
clone_size: NA
cdr3_nt: TGCGCCAGCAGCCAAGATATCGGGGGCGGGCAGCCCCAGCATTTT
cdr3_aa: CASSQDIGGGQPQHF

v_call: TRBV15
d_call: NA
j_call: TRBJ2-5
clone_size: few
cdr3_nt: TGTGCCACCAGCAGAGCATGGGGCCACAGGGATGAACAAGAGACCCAGTACTTC
cdr3_aa: CATSRAWGHRDEQETQYF

v_call: TRBV10-3
d_call: TRBD2
j_call: TRBJ2-1
clone_size: NA
cdr3_nt: TGTGCCATGGGACTAGCGCCATATAATGAGCAGTTCTTC
cdr3_aa: CAMGLAPYNEQFF

v_call: TRBV7-2
d_call: TRBD2
j_call: TRBJ2-1
clone_size: many
cdr3_nt: TGTGCCAGCAGCTTCCCCCAGCGGGGGGCCGGGCAGTTCTTC
cdr3_aa: CASSFPQRGAGQFF

v_call: TRBV5-5
d_call: NA
j_call: TRBJ2-2
clone_size: few
cdr3_nt: TGTGCCAGCAGCTTCCCGGGGTCCGGGGAGCTGTTTTTT
cdr3_aa: CASSFPGSGELFF

v_call: TRBV10-3
d_call: NA
j_call: TRBJ2-6
clone_size: few
cdr3_nt: TGTGCCATCAGTTTTACGCAGGCTGGGGCCAACGTCCTGACTTTC
cdr3_aa: CAISFTQAGANVLTF

v_call: TRBV12-3/TRBV12-4
d_call: NA
j_call: TRBJ2-3
clone_size: NA
cdr3_nt: TGTGCCAGCAGTATAAGGGACACCACTAGCACAGATACGCAGTATTTT
cdr3_aa: CASSIRDTTSTDTQYF

v_call: TRBV4-3
d_call: TRBD2
j_call: TRBJ2-5
clone_size: few
cdr3_nt: TGCGCCAGCAGCTTCAGCGGGGGGGACCAAGAGACCCAGTACTTC
cdr3_aa: CASSFSGGDQETQYF

v_call: TRBV18
d_call: NA
j_call: TRBJ1-4
clone_size: NA
cdr3_nt: TGTGCCAGCTCACCATCGTTGACAGATGAAAAACTGTTTTTT
cdr3_aa: CASSPSLTDEKLFF

v_call: TRBV5-1
d_call: NA
j_call: TRBJ2-1
clone_size: NA
cdr3_nt: TGCGCCAGCAGCCAACGTAGCGTGGGTGAGCAGTTCTTC
cdr3_aa: CASSQRSVGEQFF

v_call: TRBV5-1
d_call: NA
j_call: TRBJ1-1
clone_size: few
cdr3_nt: TGCGCCAGCAGCTTGGGAGGGGCCCCTGAAGCTTTCTTT
cdr3_aa: CASSLGGAPEAFF